The clone carrying this T cell receptor (beta chain) was recorded many times. This beta chain came through as a stray read in a library set up for alpha chains, and its size says little. Via MiXCR, TCRdb re-called the 5' RACE reads, giving one row per CDR3 protein. The sample records 10,000 to 15,000 distinct CDR3 sequences, under 5% being singletons. Time point specified: sample taken at primary tumor resection. Material for sequencing was whole RNA from tumor, nontumor lung or frozen PBMC, left unsorted. These data belong to a study of spatial heterogeneity in lung cancer. The CDR3 contains 15 residues. The germline V gene has CDR1 SGHTA and CDR2 FQGNSA. The V and J ends lost 5 bases and 2 bases respectively, with 13 bases between them.

This sequence originates from a male donor with early-stage non-small cell lung cancer. The sequences come from PBMCs, collected at surgery. The V gene is TRBV7-2, the J gene TRBJ2-1; D might be TRBD2 (5 bases). CDR3 region: CASSTRTPTYNEQFF. The CDR3 nucleotides are TGTGCCAGCAGCACACGGACTCCTACCTACAATGAGCAGTTCTTC. Full variable domain (rest looked up from reference TRBV7-2 and TRBJ2-1): GAGVSQSPSNKVTEKGKDVELRCDPISGHTALYWYRQSLGQGLEFLIYFQGNSAPDKSGLPSDRFSAERTGGSVSTLTIQRTQQEDSAVYLCASSTRTPTYNEQFFGPGTRLTVL.